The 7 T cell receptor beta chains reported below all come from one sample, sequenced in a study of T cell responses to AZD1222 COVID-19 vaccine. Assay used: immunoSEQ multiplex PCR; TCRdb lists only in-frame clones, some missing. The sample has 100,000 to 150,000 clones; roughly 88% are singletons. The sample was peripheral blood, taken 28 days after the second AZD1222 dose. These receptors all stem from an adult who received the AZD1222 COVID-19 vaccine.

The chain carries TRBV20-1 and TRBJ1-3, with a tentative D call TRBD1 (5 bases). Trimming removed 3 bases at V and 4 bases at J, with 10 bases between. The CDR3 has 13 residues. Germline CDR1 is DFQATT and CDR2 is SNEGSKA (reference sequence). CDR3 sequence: CSASSGIGNTIYF. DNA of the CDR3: TGCAGTGCTAGTTCAGGGATCGGAAACACCATATATTTT.

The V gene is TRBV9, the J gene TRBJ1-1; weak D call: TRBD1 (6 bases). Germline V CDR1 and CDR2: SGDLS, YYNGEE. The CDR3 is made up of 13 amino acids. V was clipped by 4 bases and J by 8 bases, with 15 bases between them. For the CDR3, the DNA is TGTGCCAGCAGCTCAGGGGTGTCCTTAGAAGCTTTCTTT. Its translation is CASSSGVSLEAFF.

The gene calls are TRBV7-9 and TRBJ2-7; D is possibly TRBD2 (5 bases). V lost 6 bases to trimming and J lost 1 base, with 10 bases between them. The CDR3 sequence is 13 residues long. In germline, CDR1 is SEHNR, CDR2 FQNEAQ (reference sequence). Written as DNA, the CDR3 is TGTGCCAGCAGGGACGGCGGGTCCTACGAGCAGTACTTC. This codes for CASRDGGSYEQYF.

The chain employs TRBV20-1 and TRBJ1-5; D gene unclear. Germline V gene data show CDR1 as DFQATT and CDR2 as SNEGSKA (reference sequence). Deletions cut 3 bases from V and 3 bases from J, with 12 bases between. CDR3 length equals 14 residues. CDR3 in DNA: TGCAGTGCTAGTCGGAGGGCCCCCAATCAGCCCCAGCATTTT. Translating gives CSASRRAPNQPQHF.

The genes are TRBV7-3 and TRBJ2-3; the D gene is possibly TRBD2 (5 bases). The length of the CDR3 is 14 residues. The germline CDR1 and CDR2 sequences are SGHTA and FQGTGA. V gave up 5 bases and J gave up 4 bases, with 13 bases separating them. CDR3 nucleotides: TGTGCCAGCAGCCCCGAGAGGGCCTCAGATACGCAGTATTTT. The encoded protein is CASSPERASDTQYF.

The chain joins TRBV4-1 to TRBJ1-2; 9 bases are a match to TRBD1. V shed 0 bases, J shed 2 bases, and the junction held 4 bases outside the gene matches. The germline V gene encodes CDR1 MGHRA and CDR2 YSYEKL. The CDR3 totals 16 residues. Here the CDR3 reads CASSQDPGTGNYGYTF. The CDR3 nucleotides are TGCGCCAGCAGCCAAGATCCCGGGACAGGGAACTATGGCTACACCTTC.

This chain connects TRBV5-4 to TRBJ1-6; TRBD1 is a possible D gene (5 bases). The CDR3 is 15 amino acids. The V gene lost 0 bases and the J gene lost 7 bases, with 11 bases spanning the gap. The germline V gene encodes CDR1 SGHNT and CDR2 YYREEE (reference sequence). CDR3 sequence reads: CASSLAAAGNSPLHF. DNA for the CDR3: TGTGCCAGCAGCTTGGCAGCGGCAGGGAATTCACCCCTCCACTTT.